This T cell receptor beta chain was recovered during a study of beta chain features in type 1 diabetes. Expressed TCRB transcripts were sequenced after all isolated RNA was converted to cDNA. It was found that naive, central memory and regulatory T cell samples averaged around 3.7 million reads. Measured with immunoSEQ multiplex PCR; TCRdb has only the in-frame clones, and not every one. The repertoire consists of about 330,000 clones, with 11% occurring once and the leading ten covering 0.015%. The TCR sequence derives from a woman younger than 45 in good health. Sequenced: naive CD4+ T cells from blood.

The CDR3 region is CASSYEGYEQYF. The CDR3 region has the DNA TGTGCCAGCAGTTATGAGGGATACGAGCAGTACTTC. This chain uses TRBV28 with TRBJ2-7; maybe TRBD2 (5 bases). This CDR3 spans 12 amino acids. Trimming pared 4 bases from V and 4 bases from J, leaving 8 bases between. The germline V gene encodes CDR1 MDHEN and CDR2 SYDVKM.